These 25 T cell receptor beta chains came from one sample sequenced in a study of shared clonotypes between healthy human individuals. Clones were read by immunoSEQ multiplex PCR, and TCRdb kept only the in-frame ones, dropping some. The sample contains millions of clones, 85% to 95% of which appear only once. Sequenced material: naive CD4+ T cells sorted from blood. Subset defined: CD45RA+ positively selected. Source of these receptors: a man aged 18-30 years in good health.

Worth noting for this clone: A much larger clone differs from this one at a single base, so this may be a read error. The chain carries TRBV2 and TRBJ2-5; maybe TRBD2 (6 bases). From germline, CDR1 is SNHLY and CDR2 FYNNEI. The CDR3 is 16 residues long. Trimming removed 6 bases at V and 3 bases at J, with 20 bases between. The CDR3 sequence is CASSLRGRDFEETQYF. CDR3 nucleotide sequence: TGTGCCAGCAGCCTGAGAGGCAGGGACTTTGAAGAGACCCAGTACTTC.

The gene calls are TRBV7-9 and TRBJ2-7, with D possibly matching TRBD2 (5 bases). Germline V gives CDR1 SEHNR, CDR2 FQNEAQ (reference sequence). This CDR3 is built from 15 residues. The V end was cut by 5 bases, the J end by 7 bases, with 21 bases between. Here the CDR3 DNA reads TGTGCCAGCAGCAAAAGTTCGGGCGAGTCGGGAGAGCAGTACTTC. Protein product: CASSKSSGESGEQYF.

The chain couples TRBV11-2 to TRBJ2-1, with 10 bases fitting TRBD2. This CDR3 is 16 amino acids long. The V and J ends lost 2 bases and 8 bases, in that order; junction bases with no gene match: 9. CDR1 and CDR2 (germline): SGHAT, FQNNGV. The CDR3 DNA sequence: TGTGCCAGCAGCTTAATGGCTAGCGGGAGATTAGATGAGCAGTTCTTC. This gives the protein CASSLMASGRLDEQFF. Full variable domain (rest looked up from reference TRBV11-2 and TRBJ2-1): EAGVAQSPRYKIIEKRQSVAFWCNPISGHATLYWYQQILGQGPKLLIQFQNNGVVDDSQLPKDRFSAERLKGVDSTLKIQPAKLEDSAVYLCASSLMASGRLDEQFFGPGTRLTVL.

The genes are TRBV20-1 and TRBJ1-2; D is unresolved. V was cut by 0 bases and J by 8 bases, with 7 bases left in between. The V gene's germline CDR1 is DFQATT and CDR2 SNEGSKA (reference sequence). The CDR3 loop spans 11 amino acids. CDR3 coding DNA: TGCAGTGCTAGAGATTCGCAAGGCTACACCTTC. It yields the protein CSARDSQGYTF.

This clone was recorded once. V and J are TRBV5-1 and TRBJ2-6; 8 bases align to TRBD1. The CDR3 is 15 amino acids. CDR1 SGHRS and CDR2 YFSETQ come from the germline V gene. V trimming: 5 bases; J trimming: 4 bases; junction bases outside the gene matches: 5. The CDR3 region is CASSLGQGGANVLTF. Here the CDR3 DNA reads TGCGCCAGCAGTCTAGGACAGGGCGGGGCCAACGTCCTGACTTTC. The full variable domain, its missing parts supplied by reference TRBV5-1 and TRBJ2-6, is KAGVTQTPRYLIKTRGQQVTLSCSPISGHRSVSWYQQTPGQGLQFLFEYFSETQRNKGNFPGRFSGRQFSNSRSEMNVSTLELGDSALYLCASSLGQGGANVLTFGAGSRLTVL.

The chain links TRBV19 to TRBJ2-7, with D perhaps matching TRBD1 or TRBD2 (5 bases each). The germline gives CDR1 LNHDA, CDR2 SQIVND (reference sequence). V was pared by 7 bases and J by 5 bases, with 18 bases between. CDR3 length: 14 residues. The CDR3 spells CASTRAGSPHEQYF. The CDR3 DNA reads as TGTGCCAGTACCCGGGCAGGGAGTCCCCACGAGCAGTACTTC. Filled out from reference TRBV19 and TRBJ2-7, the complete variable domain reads DGGITQSPKYLFRKEGQNVTLSCEQNLNHDAMYWYRQDPGQGLRLIYYSQIVNDFQKGDIAEGYSVSREKKESFPLTVTSAQKNPTAFYLCASTRAGSPHEQYFGPGTRLTVT.

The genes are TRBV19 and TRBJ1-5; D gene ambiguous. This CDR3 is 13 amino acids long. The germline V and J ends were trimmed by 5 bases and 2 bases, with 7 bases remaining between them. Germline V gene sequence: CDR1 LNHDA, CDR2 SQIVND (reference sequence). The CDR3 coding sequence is TGTGCCAGTAGTCAGGACGGCAATCAGCCCCAGCATTTT. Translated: CASSQDGNQPQHF.

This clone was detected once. CDR3 sequence reads: CATRPGSNQPQHF. DNA for the CDR3: TGTGCCACCCGGCCCGGGAGCAATCAGCCCCAGCATTTT. The V and J genes are TRBV10-3 and TRBJ1-5; D call uncertain. The V end was cut by 10 bases, the J end by 1 base, with 11 bases between. The CDR3 has 13 residues. CDR1 and CDR2 from the germline V gene are ENHRY and SYGVKD.

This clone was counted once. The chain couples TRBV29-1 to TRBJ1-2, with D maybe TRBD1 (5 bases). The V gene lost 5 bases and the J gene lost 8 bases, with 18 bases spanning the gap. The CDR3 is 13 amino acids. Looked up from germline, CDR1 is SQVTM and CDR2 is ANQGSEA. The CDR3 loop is CSVRQGRGVGYTF. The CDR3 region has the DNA TGCAGCGTTCGTCAGGGCCGGGGTGTGGGCTACACCTTC.

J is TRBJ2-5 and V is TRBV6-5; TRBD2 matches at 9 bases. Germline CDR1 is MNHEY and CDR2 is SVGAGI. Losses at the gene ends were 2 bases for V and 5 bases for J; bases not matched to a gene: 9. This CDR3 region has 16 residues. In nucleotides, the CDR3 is TGTGCCAGCAGTTACGGAAGCGGGGGGCGCGGGGAGACCCAGTACTTC. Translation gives CASSYGSGGRGETQYF.

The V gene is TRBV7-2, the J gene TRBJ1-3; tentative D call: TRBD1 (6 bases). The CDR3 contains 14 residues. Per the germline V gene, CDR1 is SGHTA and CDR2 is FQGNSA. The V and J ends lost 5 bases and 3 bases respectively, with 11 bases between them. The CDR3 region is CASSLQGYGNTIYF. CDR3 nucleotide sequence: TGTGCCAGCAGCCTACAGGGATATGGAAACACCATATATTTT.

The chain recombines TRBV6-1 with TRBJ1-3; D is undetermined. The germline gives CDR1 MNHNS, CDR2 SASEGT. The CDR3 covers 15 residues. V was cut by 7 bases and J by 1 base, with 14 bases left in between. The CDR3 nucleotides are TGTGCCAGCACGGACCCGAAGCTATCTGGAAACACCATATATTTT. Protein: CASTDPKLSGNTIYF.

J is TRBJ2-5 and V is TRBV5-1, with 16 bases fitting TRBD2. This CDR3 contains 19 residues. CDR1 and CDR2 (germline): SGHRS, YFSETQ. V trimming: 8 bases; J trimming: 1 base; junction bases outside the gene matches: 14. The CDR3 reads CARNPGLAGGKGPQETQYF. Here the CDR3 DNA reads TGCGCCAGGAACCCGGGACTAGCGGGGGGGAAGGGTCCCCAAGAGACCCAGTACTTC.

The CDR3 region is CAISESHGDQPQHF. CDR3 nucleotides: TGTGCCATCAGTGAGTCTCACGGCGATCAGCCCCAGCATTTT. This chain links TRBV10-3 with TRBJ1-5, with D uncertain. The CDR3 is 14 residues long. Trimming took 0 bases from V and 5 from J, leaving 8 bases between them. The germline CDR1 and CDR2 sequences are ENHRY and SYGVKD.

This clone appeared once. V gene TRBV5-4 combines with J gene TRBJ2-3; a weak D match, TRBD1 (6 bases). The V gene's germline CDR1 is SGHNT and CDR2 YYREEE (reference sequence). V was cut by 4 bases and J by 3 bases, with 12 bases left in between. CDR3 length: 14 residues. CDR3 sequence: CASSATGITDTQYF. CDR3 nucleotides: TGTGCCAGCAGCGCAACAGGGATTACAGATACGCAGTATTTT.

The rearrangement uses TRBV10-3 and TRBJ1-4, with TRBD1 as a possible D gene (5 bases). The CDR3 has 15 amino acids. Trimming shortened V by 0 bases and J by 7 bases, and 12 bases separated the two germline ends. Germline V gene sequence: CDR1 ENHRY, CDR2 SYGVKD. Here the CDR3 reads CAISESGVGIEKLFF. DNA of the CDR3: TGTGCCATCAGTGAGTCAGGGGTGGGGATTGAAAAACTGTTTTTT.

CDR3: CASSLADEGLSNEQFF. CDR3 bases: TGTGCCAGCAGCTTAGCGGACGAAGGACTGAGCAATGAGCAGTTCTTC. The chain links TRBV7-8 to TRBJ2-1; weak D call: TRBD2 (5 bases). The CDR3 is 16 amino acids. Germline-derived CDR1 and CDR2 are SGHVS and FQNEAQ. Trimming removed 0 bases at V and 6 bases at J, with 15 bases between.

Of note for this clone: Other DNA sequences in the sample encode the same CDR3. As DNA, the CDR3 is TGCGCCAGCAGCTTGGGGCGGGGGCCGTACAATGAGCAGTTCTTC. Protein: CASSLGRGPYNEQFF. The chain carries TRBV5-1 and TRBJ2-1; D may be TRBD2 (7 bases). The germline gives CDR1 SGHRS, CDR2 YFSETQ. The CDR3 has 15 residues. V lost 0 bases and J lost 4, with 11 bases in between.

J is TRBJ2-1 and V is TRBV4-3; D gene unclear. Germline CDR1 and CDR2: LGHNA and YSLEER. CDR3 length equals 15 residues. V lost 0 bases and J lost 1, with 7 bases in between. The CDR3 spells CASSQDKGSYNEQFF. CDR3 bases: TGCGCCAGCAGCCAAGATAAGGGATCCTACAATGAGCAGTTCTTC.

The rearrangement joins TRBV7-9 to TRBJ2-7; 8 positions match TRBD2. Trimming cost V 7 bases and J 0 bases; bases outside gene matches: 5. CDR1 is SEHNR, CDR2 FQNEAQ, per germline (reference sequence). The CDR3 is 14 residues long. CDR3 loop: CASKSGGPSYEQYF. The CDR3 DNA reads TGTGCCAGCAAGAGCGGGGGACCCTCCTACGAGCAGTACTTC.

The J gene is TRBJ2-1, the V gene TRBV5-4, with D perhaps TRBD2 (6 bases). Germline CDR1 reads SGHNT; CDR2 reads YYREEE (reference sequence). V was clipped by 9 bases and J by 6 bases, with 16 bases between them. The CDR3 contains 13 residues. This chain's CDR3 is CAIPGAEPNEQFF. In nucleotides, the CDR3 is TGTGCCATCCCGGGAGCGGAGCCCAATGAGCAGTTCTTC.

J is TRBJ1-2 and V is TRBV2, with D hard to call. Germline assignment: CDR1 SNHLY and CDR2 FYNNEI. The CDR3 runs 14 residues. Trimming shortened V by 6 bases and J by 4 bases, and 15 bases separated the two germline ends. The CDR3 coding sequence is TGTGCCAGCAGGGCCCCCGCCGTCCCCTATGGCTACACCTTC. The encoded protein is CASRAPAVPYGYTF.

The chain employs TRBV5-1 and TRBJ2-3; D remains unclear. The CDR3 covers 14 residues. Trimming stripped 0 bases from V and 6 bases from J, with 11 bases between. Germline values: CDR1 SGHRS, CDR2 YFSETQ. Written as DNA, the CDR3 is TGCGCCAGCAGCTTGGGGCTTCCCCAGGATACGCAGTATTTT. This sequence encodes CASSLGLPQDTQYF. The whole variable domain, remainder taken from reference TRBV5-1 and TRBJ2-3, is KAGVTQTPRYLIKTRGQQVTLSCSPISGHRSVSWYQQTPGQGLQFLFEYFSETQRNKGNFPGRFSGRQFSNSRSEMNVSTLELGDSALYLCASSLGLPQDTQYFGPGTRLTVL.

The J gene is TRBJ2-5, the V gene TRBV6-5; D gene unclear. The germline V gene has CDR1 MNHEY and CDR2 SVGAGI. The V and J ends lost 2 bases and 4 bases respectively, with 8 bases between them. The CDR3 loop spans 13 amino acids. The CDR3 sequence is CASSYRWGETQYF. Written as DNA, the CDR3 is TGTGCCAGCAGTTACAGGTGGGGAGAGACCCAGTACTTC.

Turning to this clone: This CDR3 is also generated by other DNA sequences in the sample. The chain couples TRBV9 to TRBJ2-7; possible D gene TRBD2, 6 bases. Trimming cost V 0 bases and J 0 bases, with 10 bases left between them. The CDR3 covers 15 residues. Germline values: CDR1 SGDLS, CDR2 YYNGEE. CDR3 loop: CASSVGRDHSYEQYF. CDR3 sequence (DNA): TGTGCCAGCAGCGTAGGGAGGGACCACTCCTACGAGCAGTACTTC.